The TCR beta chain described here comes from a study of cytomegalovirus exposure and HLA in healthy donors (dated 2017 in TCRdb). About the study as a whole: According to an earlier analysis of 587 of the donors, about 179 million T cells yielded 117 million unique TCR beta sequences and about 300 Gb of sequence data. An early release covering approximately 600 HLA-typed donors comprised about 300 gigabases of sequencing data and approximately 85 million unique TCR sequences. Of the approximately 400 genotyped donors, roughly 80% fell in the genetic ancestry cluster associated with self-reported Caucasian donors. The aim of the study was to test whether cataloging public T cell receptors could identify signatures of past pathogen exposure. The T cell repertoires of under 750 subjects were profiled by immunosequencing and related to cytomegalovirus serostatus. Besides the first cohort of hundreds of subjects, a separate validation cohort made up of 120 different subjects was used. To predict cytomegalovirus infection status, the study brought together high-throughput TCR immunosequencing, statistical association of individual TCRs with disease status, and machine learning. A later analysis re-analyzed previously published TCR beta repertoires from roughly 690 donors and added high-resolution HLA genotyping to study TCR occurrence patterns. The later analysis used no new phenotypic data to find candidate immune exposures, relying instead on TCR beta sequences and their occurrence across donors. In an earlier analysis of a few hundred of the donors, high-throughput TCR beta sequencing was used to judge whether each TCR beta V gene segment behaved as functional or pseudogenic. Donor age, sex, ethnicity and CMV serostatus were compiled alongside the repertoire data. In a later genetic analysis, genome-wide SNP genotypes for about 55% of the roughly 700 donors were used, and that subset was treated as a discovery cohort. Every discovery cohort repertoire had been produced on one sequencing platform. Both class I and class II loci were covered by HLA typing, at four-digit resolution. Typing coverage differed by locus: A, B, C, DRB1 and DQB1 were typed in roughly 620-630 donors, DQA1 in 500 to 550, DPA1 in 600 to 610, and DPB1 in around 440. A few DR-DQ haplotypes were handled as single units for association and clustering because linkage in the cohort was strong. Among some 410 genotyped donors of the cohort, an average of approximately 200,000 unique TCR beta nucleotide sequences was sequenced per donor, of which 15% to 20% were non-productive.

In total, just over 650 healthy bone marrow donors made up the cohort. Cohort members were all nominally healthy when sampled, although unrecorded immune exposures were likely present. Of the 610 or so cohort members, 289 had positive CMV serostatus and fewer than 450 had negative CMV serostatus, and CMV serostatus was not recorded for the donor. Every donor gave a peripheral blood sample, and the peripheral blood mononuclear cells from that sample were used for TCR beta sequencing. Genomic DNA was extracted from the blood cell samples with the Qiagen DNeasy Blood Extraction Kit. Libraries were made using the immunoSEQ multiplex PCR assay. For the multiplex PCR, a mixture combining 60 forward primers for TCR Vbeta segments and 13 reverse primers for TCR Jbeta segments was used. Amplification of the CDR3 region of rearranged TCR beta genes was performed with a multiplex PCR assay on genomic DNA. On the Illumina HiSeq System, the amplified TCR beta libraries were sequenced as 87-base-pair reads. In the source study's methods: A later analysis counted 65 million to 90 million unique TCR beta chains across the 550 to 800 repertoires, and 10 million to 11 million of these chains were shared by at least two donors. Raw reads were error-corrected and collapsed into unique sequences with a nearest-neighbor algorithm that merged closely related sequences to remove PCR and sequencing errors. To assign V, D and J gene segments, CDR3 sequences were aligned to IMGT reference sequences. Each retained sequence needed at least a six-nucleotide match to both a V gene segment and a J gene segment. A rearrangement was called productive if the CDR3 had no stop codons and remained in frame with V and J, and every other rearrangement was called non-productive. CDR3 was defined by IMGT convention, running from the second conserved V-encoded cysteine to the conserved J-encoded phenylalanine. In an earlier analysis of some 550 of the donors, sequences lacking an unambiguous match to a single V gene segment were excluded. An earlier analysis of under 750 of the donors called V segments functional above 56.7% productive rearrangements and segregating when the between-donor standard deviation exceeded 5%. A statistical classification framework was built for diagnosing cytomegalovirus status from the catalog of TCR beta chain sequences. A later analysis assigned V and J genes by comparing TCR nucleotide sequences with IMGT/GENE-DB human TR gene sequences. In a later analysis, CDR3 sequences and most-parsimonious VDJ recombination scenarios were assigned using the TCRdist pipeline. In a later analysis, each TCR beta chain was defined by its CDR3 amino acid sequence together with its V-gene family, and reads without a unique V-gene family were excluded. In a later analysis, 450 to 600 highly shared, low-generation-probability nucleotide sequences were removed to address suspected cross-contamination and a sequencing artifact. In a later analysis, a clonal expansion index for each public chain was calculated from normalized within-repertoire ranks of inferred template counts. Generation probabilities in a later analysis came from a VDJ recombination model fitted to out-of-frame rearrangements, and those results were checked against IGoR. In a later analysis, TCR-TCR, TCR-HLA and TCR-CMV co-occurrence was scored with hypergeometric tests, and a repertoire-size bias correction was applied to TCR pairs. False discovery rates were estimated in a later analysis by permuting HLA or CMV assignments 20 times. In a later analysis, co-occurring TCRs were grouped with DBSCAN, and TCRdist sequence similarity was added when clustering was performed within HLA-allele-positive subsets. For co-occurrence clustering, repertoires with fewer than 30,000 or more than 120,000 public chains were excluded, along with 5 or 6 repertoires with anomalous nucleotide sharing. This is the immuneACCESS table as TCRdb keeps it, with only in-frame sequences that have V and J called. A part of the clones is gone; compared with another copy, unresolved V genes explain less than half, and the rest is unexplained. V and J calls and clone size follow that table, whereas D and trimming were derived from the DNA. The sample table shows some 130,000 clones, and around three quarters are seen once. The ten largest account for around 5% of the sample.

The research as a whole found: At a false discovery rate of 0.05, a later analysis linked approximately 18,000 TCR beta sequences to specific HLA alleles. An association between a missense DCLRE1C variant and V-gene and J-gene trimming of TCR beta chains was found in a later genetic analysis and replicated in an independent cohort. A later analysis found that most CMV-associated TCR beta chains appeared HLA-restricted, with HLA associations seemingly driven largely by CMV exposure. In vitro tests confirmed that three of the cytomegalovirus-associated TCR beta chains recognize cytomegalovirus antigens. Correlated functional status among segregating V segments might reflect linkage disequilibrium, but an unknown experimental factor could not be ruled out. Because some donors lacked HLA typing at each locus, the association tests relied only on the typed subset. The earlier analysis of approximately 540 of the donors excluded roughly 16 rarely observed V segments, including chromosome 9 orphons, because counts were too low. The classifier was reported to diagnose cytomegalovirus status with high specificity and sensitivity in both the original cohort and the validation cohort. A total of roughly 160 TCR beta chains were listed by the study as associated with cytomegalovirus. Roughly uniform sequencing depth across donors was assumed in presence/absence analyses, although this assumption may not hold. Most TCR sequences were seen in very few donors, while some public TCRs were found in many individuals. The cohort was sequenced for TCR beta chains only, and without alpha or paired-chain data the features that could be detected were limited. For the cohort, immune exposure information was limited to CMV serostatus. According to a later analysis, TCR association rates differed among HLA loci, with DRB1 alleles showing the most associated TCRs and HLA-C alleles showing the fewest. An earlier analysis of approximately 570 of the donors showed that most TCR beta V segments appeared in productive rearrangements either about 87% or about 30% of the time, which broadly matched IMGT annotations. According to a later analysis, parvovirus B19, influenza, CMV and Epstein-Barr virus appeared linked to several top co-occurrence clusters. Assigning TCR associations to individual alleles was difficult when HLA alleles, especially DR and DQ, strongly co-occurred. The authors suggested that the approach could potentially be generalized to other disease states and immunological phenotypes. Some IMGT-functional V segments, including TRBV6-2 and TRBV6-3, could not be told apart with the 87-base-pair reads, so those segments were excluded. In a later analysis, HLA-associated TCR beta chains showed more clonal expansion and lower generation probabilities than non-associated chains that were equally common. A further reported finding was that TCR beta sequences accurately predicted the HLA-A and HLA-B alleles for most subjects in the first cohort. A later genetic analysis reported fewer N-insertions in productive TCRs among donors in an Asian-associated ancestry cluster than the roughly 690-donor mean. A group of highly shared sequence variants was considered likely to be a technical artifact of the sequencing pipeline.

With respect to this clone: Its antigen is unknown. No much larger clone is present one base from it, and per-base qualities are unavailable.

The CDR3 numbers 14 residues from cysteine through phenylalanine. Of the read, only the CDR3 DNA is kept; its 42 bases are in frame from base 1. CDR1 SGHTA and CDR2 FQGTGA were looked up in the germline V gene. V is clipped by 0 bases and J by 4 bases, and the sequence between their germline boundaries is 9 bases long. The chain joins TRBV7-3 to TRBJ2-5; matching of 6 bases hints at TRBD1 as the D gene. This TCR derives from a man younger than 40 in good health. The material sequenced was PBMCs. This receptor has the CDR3 CASSLTLGGETQYF. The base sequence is TGTGCCAGCAGCTTAACGCTAGGGGGAGAGACCCAGTACTTC. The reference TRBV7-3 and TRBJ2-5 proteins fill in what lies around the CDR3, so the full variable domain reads GAGVSQTPSNKVTEKGKYVELRCDPISGHTALYWYRQSLGQGPEFLIYFQGTGAADDSGLPNDRFFAVRPEGSVSTLKIQRTERGDSAVYLCASSLTLGGETQYFGPGTRLLVL.